This T cell receptor beta chain comes out of a study of post-analysis software for immune sequencing data. Points from the study as a whole: Higher frequency in patients than in controls was seen for about five TRBV segments, with TRBV5-6, TRBV5-1 and TRBV20-1 among them.

This CDR3 has 13 amino acids. V gave up 5 bases and J gave up 5 bases, with 14 bases separating them. CDR1 is DFQATT, CDR2 SNEGSKA, per germline (reference sequence). Prepared TCR beta cDNA libraries contained unique molecular identifiers. TCRdb fed the PCR reads into MiXCR, producing one record per CDR3 protein. This sample has roughly 540,000 distinct CDR3 sequences; about a third occur once, and the top ten carry around 6.1%. This clonotype has just a few counts. The antigen remains undetermined. The chain uses TRBV20-1 and TRBJ2-3; tentatively, D is TRBD1 (6 bases). This clonotype originated in a girl aged 2-17 years with multiple sclerosis. What was sequenced was blood. CDR3 nucleotides: TGCAGTGCTCCTCCAACAGGGAAAGATACGCAGTATTTT. It specifies CSAPPTGKDTQYF.